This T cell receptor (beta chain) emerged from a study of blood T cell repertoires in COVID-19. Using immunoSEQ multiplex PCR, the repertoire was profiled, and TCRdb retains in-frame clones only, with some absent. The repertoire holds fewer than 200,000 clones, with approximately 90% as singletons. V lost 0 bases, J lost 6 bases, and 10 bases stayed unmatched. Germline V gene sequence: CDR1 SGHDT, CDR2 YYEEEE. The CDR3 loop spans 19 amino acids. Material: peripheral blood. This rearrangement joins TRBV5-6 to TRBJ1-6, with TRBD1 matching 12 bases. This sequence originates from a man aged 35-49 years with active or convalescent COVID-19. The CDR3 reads CASSLAGTGGALSNSPLHF. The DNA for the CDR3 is TGTGCCAGCAGCTTGGCCGGGACAGGGGGCGCGTTAAGTAATTCACCCCTCCACTTT.